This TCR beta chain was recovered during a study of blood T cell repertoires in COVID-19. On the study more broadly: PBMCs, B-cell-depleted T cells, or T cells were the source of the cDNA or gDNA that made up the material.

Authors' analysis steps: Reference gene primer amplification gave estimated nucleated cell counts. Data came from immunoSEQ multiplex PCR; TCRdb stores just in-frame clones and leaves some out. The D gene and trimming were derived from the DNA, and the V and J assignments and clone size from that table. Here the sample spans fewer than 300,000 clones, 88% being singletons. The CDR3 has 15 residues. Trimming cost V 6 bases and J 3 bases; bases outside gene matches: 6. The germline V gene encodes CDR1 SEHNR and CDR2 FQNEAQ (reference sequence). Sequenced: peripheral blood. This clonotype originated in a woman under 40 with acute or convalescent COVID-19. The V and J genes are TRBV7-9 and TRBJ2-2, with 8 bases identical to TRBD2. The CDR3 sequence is CASRPGTRDTGELFF. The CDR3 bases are TGTGCCAGCAGGCCCGGGACTAGAGACACCGGGGAGCTGTTTTTT.